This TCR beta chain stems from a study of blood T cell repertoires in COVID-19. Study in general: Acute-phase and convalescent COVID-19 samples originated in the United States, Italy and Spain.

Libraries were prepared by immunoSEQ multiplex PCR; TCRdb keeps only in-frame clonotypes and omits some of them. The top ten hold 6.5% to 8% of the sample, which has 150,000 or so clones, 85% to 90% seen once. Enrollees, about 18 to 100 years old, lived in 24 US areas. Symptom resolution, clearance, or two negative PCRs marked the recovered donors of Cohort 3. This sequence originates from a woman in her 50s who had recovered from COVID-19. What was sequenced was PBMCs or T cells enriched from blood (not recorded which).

CDR3 residues: CASSFTGTMTYEQYF. CDR3 in DNA: TGTGCCAGCAGTTTCACCGGGACAATGACCTACGAGCAGTACTTC. The chain links TRBV6-2 or TRBV6-3 to TRBJ2-7; the D gene is possibly TRBD1 (6 bases). CDR3 length: 15 residues. Trimming removed 4 bases from V and 2 bases from J, with 15 bases in between. Germline-derived CDR1 and CDR2 are MNHEY and SVGEGT.